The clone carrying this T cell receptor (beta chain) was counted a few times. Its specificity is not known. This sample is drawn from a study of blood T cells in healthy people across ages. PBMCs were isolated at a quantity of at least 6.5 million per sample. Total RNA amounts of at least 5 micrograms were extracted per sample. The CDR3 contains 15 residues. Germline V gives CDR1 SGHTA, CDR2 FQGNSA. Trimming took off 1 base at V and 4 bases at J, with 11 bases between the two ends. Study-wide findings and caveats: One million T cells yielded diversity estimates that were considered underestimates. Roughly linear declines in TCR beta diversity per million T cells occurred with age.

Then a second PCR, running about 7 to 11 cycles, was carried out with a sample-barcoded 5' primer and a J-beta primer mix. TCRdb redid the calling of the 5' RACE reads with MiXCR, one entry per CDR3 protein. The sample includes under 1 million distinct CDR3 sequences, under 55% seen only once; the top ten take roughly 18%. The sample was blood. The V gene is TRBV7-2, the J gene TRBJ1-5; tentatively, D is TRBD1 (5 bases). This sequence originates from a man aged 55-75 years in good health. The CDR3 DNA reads TGTGCCAGCAGCTTAGGCGGGACTCCGAATCAGCCCCAGCATTTT. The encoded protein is CASSLGGTPNQPQHF.